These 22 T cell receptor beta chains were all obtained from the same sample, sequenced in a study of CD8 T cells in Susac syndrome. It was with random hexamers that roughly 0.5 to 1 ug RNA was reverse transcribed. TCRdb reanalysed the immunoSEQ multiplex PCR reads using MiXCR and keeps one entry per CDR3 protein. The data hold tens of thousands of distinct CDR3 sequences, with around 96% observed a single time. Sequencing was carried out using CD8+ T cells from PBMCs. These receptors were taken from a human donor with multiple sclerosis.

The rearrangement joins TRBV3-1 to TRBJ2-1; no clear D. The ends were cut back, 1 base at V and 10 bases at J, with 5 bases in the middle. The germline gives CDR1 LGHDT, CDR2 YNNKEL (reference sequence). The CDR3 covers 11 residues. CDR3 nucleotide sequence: TGTGCCAGCAGCCAAGGCCCCGAGCAGTTCTTC. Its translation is CASSQGPEQFF.

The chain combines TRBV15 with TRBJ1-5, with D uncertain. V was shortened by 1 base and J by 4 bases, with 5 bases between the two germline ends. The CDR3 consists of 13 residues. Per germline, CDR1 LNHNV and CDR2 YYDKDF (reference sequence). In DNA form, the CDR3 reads TGTGCCACCAGCAGAGTGCAGAATCAGCCCCAGCATTTT. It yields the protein CATSRVQNQPQHF.

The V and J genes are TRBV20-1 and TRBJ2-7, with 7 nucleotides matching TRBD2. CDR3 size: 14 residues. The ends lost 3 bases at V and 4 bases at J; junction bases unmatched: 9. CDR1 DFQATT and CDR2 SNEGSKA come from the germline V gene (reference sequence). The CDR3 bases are TGCAGTGCTAGTTGGGGAAGCGGGGCTTACGAGCAGTACTTC. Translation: CSASWGSGAYEQYF.

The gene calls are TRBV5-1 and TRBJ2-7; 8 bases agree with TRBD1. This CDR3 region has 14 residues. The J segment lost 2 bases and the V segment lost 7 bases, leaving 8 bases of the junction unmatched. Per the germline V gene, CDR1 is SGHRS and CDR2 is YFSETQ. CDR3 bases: TGCGCCAGCCTCTTGGACAGGGTTACCTACGAGCAGTACTTC. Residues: CASLLDRVTYEQYF.

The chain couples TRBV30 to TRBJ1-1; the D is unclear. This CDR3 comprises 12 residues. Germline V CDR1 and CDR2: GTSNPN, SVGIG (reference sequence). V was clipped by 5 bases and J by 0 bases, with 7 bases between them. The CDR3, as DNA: TGTGCCTGGGCACAGATGAACACTGAAGCTTTCTTT. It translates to CAWAQMNTEAFF.

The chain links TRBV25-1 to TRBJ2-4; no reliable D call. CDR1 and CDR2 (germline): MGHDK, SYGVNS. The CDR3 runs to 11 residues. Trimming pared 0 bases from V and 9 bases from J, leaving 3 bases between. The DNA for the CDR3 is TGTGCCAGCAGTGAATACGGCATTCAGTACTTC. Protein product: CASSEYGIQYF.

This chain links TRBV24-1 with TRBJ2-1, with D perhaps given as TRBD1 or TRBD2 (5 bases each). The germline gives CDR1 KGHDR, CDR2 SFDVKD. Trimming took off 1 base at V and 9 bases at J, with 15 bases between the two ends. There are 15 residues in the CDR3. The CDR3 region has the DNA TGTGCCACCAGTGATTTCCGGAGAGGGGCAATTGAGCAGTTCTTC. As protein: CATSDFRRGAIEQFF.

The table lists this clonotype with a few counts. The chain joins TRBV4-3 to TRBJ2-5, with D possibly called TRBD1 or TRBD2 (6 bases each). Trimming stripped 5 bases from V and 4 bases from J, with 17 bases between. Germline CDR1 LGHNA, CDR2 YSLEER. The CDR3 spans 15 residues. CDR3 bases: TGCGCCAGCAGCTACAGGGCGCTAGCGCTAGAGACCCAGTACTTC. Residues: CASSYRALALETQYF.

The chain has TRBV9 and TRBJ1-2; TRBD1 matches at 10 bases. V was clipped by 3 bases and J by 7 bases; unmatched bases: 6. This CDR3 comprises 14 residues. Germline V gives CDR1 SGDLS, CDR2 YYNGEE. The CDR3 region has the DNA TGTGCCAGCAGCGGGGGGACAGGGGCCTTTGGCTACACCTTC. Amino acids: CASSGGTGAFGYTF.

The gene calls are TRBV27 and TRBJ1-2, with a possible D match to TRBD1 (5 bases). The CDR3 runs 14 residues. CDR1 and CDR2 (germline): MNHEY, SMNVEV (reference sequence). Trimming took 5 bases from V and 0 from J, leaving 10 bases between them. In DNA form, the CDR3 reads TGTGCCAGCAGTAGGGACGGAACTAACTATGGCTACACCTTC. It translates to CASSRDGTNYGYTF.

CDR3 nucleotides: TGCAGTGCTAGTCAGCCCCAGCATTTT. Translating gives CSASQPQHF. The chain couples TRBV20-1 to TRBJ1-5; D not certain. This CDR3 contains 9 residues. V was trimmed by 3 bases and J by 6 bases, leaving 0 bases between them. Germline V gene data show CDR1 as DFQATT and CDR2 as SNEGSKA (reference sequence).

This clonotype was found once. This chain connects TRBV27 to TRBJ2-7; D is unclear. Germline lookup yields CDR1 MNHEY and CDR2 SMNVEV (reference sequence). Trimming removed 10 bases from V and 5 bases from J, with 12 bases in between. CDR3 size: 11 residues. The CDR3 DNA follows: TGTGCCACCCTGACGGGCCACGAGCAGTACTTC. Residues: CATLTGHEQYF.

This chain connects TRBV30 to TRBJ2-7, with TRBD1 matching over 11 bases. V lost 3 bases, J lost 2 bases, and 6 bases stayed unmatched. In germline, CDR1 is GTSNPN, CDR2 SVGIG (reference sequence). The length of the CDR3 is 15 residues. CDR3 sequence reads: CAWSWGTGGTYEQYF. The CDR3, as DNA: TGTGCCTGGAGCTGGGGGACAGGGGGGACCTACGAGCAGTACTTC.

The CDR3 loop is CASSSPGQGPDTQYF. In DNA form, the CDR3 reads TGTGCCAGCAGCTCCCCCGGACAGGGACCAGATACGCAGTATTTT. The chain joins TRBV9 to TRBJ2-3; TRBD1 matches at 8 bases. This CDR3 region has 15 residues. Germline lookup yields CDR1 SGDLS and CDR2 YYNGEE. V shed 4 bases and J 4 bases; nucleotides not matched to a gene: 8. The entire variable domain, with the rest obtained from reference TRBV9 and TRBJ2-3, is as follows: DSGVTQTPKHLITATGQRVTLRCSPRSGDLSVYWYQQSLDQGLQFLIQYYNGEERAKGNILERFSAQQFPDLHSELNLSSLELGDSALYFCASSSPGQGPDTQYFGPGTRLTVL.

The CDR3 nucleotides are TGTGCCAGCAGCCCCATCGCTGGGGACACTGAAGCTTTCTTT. Translated: CASSPIAGDTEAFF. The chain is built from TRBV7-9 and TRBJ1-1, with D uncertain. Trimming pared 5 bases from V and 3 bases from J, leaving 13 bases between. The CDR3 sequence is 14 residues long. Germline assignment: CDR1 SEHNR and CDR2 FQNEAQ (reference sequence).

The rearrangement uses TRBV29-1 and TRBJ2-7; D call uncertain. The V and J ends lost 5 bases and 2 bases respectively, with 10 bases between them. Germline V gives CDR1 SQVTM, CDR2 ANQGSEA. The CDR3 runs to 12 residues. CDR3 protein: CSVFSSTYEQYF. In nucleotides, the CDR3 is TGCAGCGTTTTCTCCAGCACCTACGAGCAGTACTTC.

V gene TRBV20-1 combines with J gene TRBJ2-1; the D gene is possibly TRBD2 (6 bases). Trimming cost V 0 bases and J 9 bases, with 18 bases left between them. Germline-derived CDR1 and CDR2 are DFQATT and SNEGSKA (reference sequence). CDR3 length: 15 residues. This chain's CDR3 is CSAREAGGVMSEQFF. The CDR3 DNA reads TGCAGTGCTAGAGAGGCAGGCGGGGTTATGAGTGAGCAGTTCTTC.

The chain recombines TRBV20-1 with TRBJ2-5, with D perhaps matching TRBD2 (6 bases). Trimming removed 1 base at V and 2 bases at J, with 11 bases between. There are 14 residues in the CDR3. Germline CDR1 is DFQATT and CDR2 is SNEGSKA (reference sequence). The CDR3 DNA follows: TGCAGTGCTAGAGCCGGGAGCCTTCAAGAGACCCAGTACTTC. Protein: CSARAGSLQETQYF.

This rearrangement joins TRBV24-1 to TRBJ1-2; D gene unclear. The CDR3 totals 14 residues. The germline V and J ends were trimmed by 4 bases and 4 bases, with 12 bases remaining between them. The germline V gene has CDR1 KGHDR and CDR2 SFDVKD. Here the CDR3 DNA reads TGTGCCACCAGTGACCGTGACCGGCGCTATGGCTACACCTTC. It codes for CATSDRDRRYGYTF.

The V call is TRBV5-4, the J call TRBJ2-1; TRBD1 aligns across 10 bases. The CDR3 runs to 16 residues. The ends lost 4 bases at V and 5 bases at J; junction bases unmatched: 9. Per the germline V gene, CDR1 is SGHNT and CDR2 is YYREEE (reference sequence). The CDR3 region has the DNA TGTGCCAGCAGCCACCATCCCGGGACAGGGGACAATGAGCAGTTCTTC. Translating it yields CASSHHPGTGDNEQFF.

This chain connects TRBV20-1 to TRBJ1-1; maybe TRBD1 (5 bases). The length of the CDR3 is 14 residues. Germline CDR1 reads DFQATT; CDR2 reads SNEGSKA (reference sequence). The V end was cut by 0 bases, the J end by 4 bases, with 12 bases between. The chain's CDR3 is CSARDPGGGTEAFF. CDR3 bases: TGCAGTGCTAGAGATCCGGGGGGTGGCACTGAAGCTTTCTTT.

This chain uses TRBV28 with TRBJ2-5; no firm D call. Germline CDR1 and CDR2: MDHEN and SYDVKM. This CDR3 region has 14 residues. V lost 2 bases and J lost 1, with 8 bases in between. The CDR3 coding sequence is TGTGCCAGCAGTTTAAGACCGACCCAAGAGACCCAGTACTTC. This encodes CASSLRPTQETQYF. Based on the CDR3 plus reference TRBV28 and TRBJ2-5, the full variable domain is DVKVTQSSRYLVKRTGEKVFLECVQDMDHENMFWYRQDPGLGLRLIYFSYDVKMKEKGDIPEGYSVSREKKERFSLILESASTNQTSMYLCASSLRPTQETQYFGPGTRLLVL.